The 19 T cell receptor beta chains below come from one sample, sequenced in a study of cytotoxic CD8 clonotypes in ibrutinib-treated CLL. TCRdb keeps only in-frame clones here, not all; method: immunoSEQ multiplex PCR. The sample includes approximately 100,000 clones, roughly 60% of them seen just once. Sequencing used PBMCs, obtained after 24 months of ibrutinib treatment. Receptor source: a human donor with chronic lymphocytic leukemia.

This clone was counted a few times. J is TRBJ2-5 and V is TRBV5-6, with a possible D match to TRBD2 (6 bases). The V gene's germline CDR1 is SGHDT and CDR2 YYEEEE. CDR3 length: 16 residues. The V gene lost 2 bases and the J gene lost 1 base, with 15 bases spanning the gap. The DNA for the CDR3 is TGTGCCAGCAGCTTAGCGGGTCGGGGGACCCAAGAGACCCAGTACTTC. It is translated as CASSLAGRGTQETQYF.

This clone was seen more than once but under ten times. The chain combines TRBV5-1 with TRBJ2-7; D gene unclear. Germline V gene data show CDR1 as SGHRS and CDR2 as YFSETQ. The CDR3 sequence is 13 residues long. Trimming took off 4 bases at V and 2 bases at J, with 10 bases between the two ends. The CDR3 nucleotides read TGCGCCAGCAGCGTAACAGCTCCCTACGAGCAGTACTTC. Protein sequence: CASSVTAPYEQYF.

The chain couples TRBV6-1 to TRBJ1-5; D may be TRBD1 (5 bases). V was shortened by 3 bases and J by 4 bases, with 16 bases between the two germline ends. The CDR3 is made up of 16 amino acids. CDR1 MNHNS and CDR2 SASEGT come from the germline V gene. CDR3 coding DNA: TGTGCCAGCAGTGACCGCCGACAGTCATCTAATCAGCCCCAGCATTTT. Amino acid sequence: CASSDRRQSSNQPQHF.

The J gene is TRBJ2-2, the V gene TRBV6-5, with D perhaps matching TRBD1 (5 bases). CDR1 and CDR2 (germline): MNHEY, SVGAGI. CDR3 length equals 15 residues. V lost 6 bases and J 7 bases, leaving 18 bases between the germline ends. The CDR3 reads CASRPNSPQGGELFF. In nucleotides, the CDR3 is TGTGCCAGCAGGCCGAACTCCCCCCAGGGCGGGGAGCTGTTTTTT.

The chain couples TRBV2 to TRBJ1-1; D remains ambiguous. CDR1 and CDR2 (germline): SNHLY, FYNNEI. V was clipped by 4 bases and J by 1 base, with 7 bases between them. The CDR3 is made up of 13 amino acids. This chain's CDR3 is CASSGKANTEAFF. The CDR3 nucleotides read TGTGCCAGCAGTGGTAAGGCGAACACTGAAGCTTTCTTT. Drawing the rest from reference TRBV2 and TRBJ1-1, the complete variable domain is EPEVTQTPSHQVTQMGQEVILRCVPISNHLYFYWYRQILGQKVEFLVSFYNNEISEKSEIFDDQFSVERPDGSNFTLKIRSTKLEDSAMYFCASSGKANTEAFFGQGTRLTVV.

The genes are TRBV2 and TRBJ2-7; 9 bases fit TRBD2. The CDR3 length is 15 residues. The germline CDR1 and CDR2 sequences are SNHLY and FYNNEI. Unmatched junction bases numbered 7, after V lost 6 bases and J lost 1 base. CDR3 sequence reads: CASRSASGASYEQYF. DNA for the CDR3: TGTGCCAGCAGGTCCGCTAGCGGGGCTTCCTACGAGCAGTACTTC.

In its sample, this clone was seen a few times. The V call is TRBV5-1, the J call TRBJ2-2, with D hard to call. Trimming removed 4 bases at V and 5 bases at J, with 15 bases between. The CDR3 is 15 amino acids. The germline gives CDR1 SGHRS, CDR2 YFSETQ. DNA for the CDR3: TGCGCCAGCAGCACCTGGACGGACGTTACCGGGGAGCTGTTTTTT. It yields the protein CASSTWTDVTGELFF.

The V gene is TRBV6-5, the J gene TRBJ2-3, with 8 bases identical to TRBD2. J was trimmed by 6 bases and V by 2 bases; bases with no gene match: 10. The CDR3 loop spans 16 amino acids. The germline gives CDR1 MNHEY, CDR2 SVGAGI. The CDR3 DNA reads as TGTGCCAGCAGTTACCCTTCCGGGGGGGCCCGGGATACGCAGTATTTT. It yields the protein CASSYPSGGARDTQYF.

The V and J genes are TRBV6-1 and TRBJ2-5, with 9 bases that match TRBD2. J lost 5 bases, V lost 6 bases, and 7 bases had no gene match. Looked up from germline, CDR1 is MNHNS and CDR2 is SASEGT. The CDR3 has 14 residues. As DNA, the CDR3 is TGTGCCAGCAGACTTCGCGGGGGGGCGGAGACCCAGTACTTC. It is translated as CASRLRGGAETQYF.

The rearrangement links TRBV6-6 to TRBJ2-7, with 8 bases identical to TRBD1. The CDR3 runs to 14 residues. V shed 2 bases, J shed 5 bases, and the junction held 5 bases outside the gene matches. Germline values: CDR1 MNHNY, CDR2 SVGAGI (reference sequence). CDR3 nucleotide sequence: TGTGCCAGCAGTTACCTCTCAGGGGGCAACGAGCAGTACTTC. It encodes CASSYLSGGNEQYF.

The chain carries TRBV25-1 and TRBJ1-1; the match to TRBD1 covers 7 bases. Germline V lookup: CDR1 MGHDK, CDR2 SYGVNS. The CDR3 runs to 15 residues. With 3 bases clipped from V and 5 bases from J, the junction kept 9 bases outside the gene matches. In DNA form, the CDR3 reads TGTGCCAGCAGTGACTCCAGGGGGTGGGAAACTGAAGCTTTCTTT. Protein: CASSDSRGWETEAFF.

V is TRBV7-2 and J is TRBJ2-5; D is unclear. The germline CDR1 and CDR2 sequences are SGHTA and FQGNSA. V was pared by 3 bases and J by 1 base, with 9 bases between. This CDR3 comprises 14 residues. In DNA form, the CDR3 reads TGTGCCAGCAGCTTTGCCAAATCCCAAGAGACCCAGTACTTC. As protein: CASSFAKSQETQYF.

The rearrangement links TRBV21-1 to TRBJ1-6. TRBV21-1 is marked as a pseudogene. The CDR3 sequence is 16 residues long. In DNA, the CDR3 is TGTGCCAGCAGCAGAACTGACCGGAGGTATAATTCACCCCTCCACTTT. Protein product: CASSRTDRRYNSPLHF.

The chain combines TRBV5-6 with TRBJ2-5; 11 bases are a match to TRBD2. CDR1 and CDR2 (germline): SGHDT, YYEEEE. This CDR3 comprises 15 residues. Losses at the gene ends were 2 bases for V and 2 bases for J; bases not matched to a gene: 2. CDR3 in DNA: TGTGCCAGCAGCTTTTTAGCGGGGGGGCAAGAGACCCAGTACTTC. Translating gives CASSFLAGGQETQYF.

This clone was found many times. The chain employs TRBV27 and TRBJ1-2; maybe TRBD1 (6 bases). V dropped 6 bases and J dropped 8 bases, with 13 bases sitting between them. Germline CDR1 reads MNHEY; CDR2 reads SMNVEV (reference sequence). The CDR3 length is 12 residues. The CDR3 reads CASREDSGGYTF. As DNA, the CDR3 is TGTGCCAGCAGGGAGGACAGCGGAGGCTACACCTTC.

V gene TRBV5-6 combines with J gene TRBJ2-7, with a tentative D call TRBD1 (6 bases). This CDR3 has 16 residues. V lost 4 bases and J lost 7, with 24 bases in between. Germline values: CDR1 SGHDT, CDR2 YYEEEE. The CDR3: CASSPTSGAPRGEQYF. CDR3 sequence (DNA): TGTGCCAGCAGCCCCACCTCAGGGGCTCCCCGGGGAGAGCAGTACTTC. Based on the CDR3 plus reference TRBV5-6 and TRBJ2-7, the full variable domain is DAGVTQSPTHLIKTRGQQVTLRCSPKSGHDTVSWYQQALGQGPQFIFQYYEEEERQRGNFPDRFSGHQFPNYSSELNVNALLLGDSALYLCASSPTSGAPRGEQYFGPGTRLTVT.

This clone was seen more than once but under ten times. The chain joins TRBV28 to TRBJ2-3; D could derive from TRBD1 or TRBD2 (5 bases each). V gave up 4 bases and J gave up 7 bases, with 9 bases separating them. Germline V lookup: CDR1 MDHEN, CDR2 SYDVKM. This CDR3 has 12 residues. CDR3 loop: CASSWGSHTQYF. The CDR3 nucleotides are TGTGCCAGCAGTTGGGGGAGTCATACGCAGTATTTT.

The table lists this clone with a few counts. The chain combines TRBV15 with TRBJ2-5; tentatively, D is TRBD1 (5 bases). Germline CDR1 and CDR2: LNHNV and YYDKDF (reference sequence). V lost 3 bases, J lost 5 bases, and 16 bases lay in between. CDR3 size: 15 residues. DNA for the CDR3: TGTGCCACCAGCAGGGGCCCTAACTCAGGGGAGACCCAGTACTTC. Translating it yields CATSRGPNSGETQYF.

V gene TRBV9 combines with J gene TRBJ2-3; TRBD2 aligns across 12 bases. In germline, CDR1 is SGDLS, CDR2 YYNGEE. V lost 3 bases and J lost 1; bases outside the gene matches: 3. The CDR3 runs to 16 residues. The CDR3 DNA reads as TGTGCCAGCAGCGCGACTAGCGGGGGCCGCACAGATACGCAGTATTTT. Residues: CASSATSGGRTDTQYF.